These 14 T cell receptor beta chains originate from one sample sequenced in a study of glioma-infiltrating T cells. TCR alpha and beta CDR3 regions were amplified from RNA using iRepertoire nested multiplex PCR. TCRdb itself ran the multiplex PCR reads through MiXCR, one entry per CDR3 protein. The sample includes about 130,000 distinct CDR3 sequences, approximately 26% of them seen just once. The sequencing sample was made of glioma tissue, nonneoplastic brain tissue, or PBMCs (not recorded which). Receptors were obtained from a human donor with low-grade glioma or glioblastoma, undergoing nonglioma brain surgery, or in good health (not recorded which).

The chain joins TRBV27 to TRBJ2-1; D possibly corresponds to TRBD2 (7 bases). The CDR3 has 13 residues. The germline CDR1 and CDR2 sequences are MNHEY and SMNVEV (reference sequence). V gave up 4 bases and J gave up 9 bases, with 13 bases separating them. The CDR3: CASSWGGGSEQFF. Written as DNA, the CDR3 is TGTGCCAGCAGTTGGGGGGGCGGCAGTGAGCAGTTCTTC.

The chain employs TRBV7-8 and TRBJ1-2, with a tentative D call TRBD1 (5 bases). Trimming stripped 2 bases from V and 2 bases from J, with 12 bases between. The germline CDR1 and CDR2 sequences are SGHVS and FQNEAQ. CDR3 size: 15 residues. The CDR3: CASSLSAGPNYGYTF. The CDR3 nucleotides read TGTGCCAGCAGCTTATCAGCAGGGCCGAACTATGGCTACACCTTC.

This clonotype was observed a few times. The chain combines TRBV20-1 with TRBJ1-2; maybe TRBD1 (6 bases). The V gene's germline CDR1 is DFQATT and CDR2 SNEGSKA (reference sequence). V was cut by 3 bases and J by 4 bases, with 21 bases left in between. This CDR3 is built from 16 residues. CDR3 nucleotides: TGCAGTGCTAGCTATAGCACAGGGAGATTGGGCTATGGCTACACCTTC. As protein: CSASYSTGRLGYGYTF.

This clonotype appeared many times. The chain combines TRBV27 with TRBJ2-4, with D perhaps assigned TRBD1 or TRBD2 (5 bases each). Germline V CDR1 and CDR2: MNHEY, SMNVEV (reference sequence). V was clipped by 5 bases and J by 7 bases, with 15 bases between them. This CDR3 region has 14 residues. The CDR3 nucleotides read TGTGCCAGCAGTCAGGGAGAGGGATTGAACATTCAGTACTTC. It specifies CASSQGEGLNIQYF.

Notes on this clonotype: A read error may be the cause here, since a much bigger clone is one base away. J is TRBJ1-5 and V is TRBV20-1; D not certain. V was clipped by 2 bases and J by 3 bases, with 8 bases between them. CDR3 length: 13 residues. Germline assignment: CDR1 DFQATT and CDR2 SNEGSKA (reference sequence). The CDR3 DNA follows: TGCAGTGCTAGATCGCGACTCAATCAGCCCCAGCATTTT. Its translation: CSARSRLNQPQHF.

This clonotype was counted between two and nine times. The CDR3, as DNA: TGTGCCAGTAGTATGGGACCTCGGGGGACTGAAGCTTTCTTT. This gives the protein CASSMGPRGTEAFF. The chain is built from TRBV19 and TRBJ1-1, with D possibly TRBD1 on 5 matching bases. Germline V lookup: CDR1 LNHDA, CDR2 SQIVND (reference sequence). CDR3 size: 14 residues. The V gene lost 3 bases and the J gene lost 5 bases, with 13 bases spanning the gap.

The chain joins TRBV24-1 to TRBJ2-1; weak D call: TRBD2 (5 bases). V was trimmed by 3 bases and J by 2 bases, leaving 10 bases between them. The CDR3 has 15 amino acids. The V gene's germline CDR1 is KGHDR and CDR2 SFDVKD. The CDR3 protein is CATSDPTSAYNEQFF. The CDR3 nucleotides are TGTGCCACCAGTGATCCCACTAGTGCCTACAATGAGCAGTTCTTC.

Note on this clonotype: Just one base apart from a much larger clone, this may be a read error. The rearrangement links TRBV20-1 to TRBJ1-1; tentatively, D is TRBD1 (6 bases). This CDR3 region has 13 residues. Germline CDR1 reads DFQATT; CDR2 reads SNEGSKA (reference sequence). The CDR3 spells CSARDPRGTEGFF. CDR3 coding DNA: TGCAGTGCTAGAGATCCCAGGGGCACTGAAGGTTTCTTT.

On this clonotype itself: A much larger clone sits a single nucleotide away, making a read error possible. The CDR3 coding sequence is TGTGCCAGCACCCTATTGCAGGGGCGCGTATTAAACTATGGCTACACCTTC. As protein: CASTLLQGRVLNYGYTF. The genes are TRBV7-2 and TRBJ1-2, with D possibly TRBD1 on 6 matching bases. Germline assignment: CDR1 SGHTA and CDR2 FQGNSA. The V and J ends lost 7 bases and 2 bases respectively, with 23 bases between them. The CDR3 totals 17 residues.

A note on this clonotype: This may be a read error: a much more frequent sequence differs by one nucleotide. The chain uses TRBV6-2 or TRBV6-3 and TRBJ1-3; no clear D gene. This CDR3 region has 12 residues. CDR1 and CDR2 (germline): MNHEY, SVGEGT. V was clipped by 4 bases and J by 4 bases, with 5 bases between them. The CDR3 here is CASSLGGNTIYF. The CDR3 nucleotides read TGTGCCAGCAGTTTAGGCGGAAACACCATATATTTT.

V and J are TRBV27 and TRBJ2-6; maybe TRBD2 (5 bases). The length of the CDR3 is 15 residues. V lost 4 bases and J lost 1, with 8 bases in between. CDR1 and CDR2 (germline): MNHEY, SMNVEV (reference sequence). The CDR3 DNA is TGTGCCAGCAGTTATAGGGAGTCTGGGGCCAACGTCCTGACTTTC. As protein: CASSYRESGANVLTF.

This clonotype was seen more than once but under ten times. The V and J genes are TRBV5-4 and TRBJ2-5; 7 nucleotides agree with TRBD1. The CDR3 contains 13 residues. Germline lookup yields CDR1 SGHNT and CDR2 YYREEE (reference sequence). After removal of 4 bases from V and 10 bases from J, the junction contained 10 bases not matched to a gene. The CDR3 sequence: CASSRDSLRDQYF. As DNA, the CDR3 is TGTGCCAGCAGCCGGGACAGCCTAAGAGACCAGTACTTC.

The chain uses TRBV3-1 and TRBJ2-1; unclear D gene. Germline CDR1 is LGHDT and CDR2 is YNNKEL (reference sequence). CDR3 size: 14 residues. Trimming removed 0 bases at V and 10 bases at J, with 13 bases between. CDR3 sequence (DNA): TGTGCCAGCAGCCAAGATCGGGTAGTAGTGGAGCAGTTCTTC. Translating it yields CASSQDRVVVEQFF.

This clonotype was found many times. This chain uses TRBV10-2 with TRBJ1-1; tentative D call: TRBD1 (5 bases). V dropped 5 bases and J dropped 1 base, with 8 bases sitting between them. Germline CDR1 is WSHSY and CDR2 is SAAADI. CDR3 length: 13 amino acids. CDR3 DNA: TGCGCCAGCAGTTTAGACAGGAACACTGAAGCTTTCTTT. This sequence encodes CASSLDRNTEAFF.